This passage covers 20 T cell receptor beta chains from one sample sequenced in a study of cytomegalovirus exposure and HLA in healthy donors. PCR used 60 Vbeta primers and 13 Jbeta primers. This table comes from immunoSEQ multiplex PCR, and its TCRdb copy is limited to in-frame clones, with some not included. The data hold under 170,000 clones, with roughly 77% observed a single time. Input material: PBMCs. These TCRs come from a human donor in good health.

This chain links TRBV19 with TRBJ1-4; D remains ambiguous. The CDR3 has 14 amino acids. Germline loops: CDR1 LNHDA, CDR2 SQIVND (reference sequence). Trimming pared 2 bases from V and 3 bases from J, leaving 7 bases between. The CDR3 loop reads CASSILHANEKLFF. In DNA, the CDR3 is TGTGCCAGTAGTATATTACACGCTAATGAAAAACTGTTTTTT. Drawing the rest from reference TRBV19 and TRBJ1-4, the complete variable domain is DGGITQSPKYLFRKEGQNVTLSCEQNLNHDAMYWYRQDPGQGLRLIYYSQIVNDFQKGDIAEGYSVSREKKESFPLTVTSAQKNPTAFYLCASSILHANEKLFFGSGTQLSVL.

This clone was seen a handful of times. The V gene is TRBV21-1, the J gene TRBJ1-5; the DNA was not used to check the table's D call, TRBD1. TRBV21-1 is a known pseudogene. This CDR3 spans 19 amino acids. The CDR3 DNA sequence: TGTGCCAGCAGCAAATTATCTGTATGGCCAGGGGGTATGTATCAGCCCCAGCATTTT. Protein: CASSKLSVWPGGMYQPQHF.

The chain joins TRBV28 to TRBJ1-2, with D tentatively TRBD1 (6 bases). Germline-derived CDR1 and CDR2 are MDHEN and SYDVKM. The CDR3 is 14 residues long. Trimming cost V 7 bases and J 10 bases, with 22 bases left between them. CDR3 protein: CASTRQDRRGVYTF. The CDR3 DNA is TGTGCCAGCACCCGACAGGACCGCCGGGGTGTCTACACCTTC.

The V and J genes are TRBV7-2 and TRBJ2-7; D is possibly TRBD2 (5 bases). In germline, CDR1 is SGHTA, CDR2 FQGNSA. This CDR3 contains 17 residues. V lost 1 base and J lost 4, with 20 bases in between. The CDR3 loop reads CASSLGGGLGSRYEQYF. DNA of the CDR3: TGTGCCAGCAGCTTAGGCGGAGGATTGGGGTCGAGATACGAGCAGTACTTC.

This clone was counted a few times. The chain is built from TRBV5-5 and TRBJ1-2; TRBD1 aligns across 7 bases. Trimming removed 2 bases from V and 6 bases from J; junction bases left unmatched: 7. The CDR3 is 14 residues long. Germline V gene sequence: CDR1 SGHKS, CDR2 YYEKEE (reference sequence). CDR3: CASSFSRTGDGYTF. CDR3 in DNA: TGTGCCAGCAGCTTTTCTCGGACAGGAGATGGCTACACCTTC.

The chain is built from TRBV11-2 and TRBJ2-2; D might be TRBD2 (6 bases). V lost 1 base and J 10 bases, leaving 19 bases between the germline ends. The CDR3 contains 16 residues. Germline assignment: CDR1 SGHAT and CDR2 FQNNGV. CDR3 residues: CASSLGREWVLEELFF. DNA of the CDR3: TGTGCCAGCAGCTTAGGTCGGGAGTGGGTGCTAGAGGAGCTGTTTTTT.

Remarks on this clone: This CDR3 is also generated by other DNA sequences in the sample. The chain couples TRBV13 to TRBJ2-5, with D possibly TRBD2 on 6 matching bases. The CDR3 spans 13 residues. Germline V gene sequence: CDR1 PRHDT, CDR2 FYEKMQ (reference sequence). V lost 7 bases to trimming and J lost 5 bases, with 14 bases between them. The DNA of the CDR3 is TGTGCCAGCACCATAGCGGTGGGCGAGACCCAGTACTTC. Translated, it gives CASTIAVGETQYF.

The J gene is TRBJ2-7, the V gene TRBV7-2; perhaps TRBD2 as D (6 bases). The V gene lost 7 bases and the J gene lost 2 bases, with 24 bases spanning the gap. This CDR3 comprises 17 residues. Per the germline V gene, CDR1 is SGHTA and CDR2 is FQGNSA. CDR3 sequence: CASKPYPGLAPTYEQYF. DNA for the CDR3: TGTGCCAGCAAGCCTTACCCTGGGCTAGCGCCCACCTACGAGCAGTACTTC.

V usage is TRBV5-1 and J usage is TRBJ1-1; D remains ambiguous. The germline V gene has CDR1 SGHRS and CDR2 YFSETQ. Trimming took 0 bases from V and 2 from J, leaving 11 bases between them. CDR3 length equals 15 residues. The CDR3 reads CASSLVQGLNTEAFF. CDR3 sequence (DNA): TGCGCCAGCAGCTTGGTACAAGGACTCAACACTGAAGCTTTCTTT.

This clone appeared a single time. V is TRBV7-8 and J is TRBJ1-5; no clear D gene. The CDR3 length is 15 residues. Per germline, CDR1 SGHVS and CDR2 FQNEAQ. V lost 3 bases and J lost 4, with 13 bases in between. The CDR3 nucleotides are TGTGCCAGCAGCTTGCTGTCGATCGGGAATCAGCCCCAGCATTTT. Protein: CASSLLSIGNQPQHF.

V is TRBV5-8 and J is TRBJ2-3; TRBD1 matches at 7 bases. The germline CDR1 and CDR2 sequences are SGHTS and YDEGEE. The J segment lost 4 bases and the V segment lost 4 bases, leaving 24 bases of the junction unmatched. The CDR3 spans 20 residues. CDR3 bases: TGTGCCAGCAGCCCCGCGTTTGGGACAGTACTCGGTGGTTTCGCAGATACGCAGTATTTT. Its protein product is CASSPAFGTVLGGFADTQYF.

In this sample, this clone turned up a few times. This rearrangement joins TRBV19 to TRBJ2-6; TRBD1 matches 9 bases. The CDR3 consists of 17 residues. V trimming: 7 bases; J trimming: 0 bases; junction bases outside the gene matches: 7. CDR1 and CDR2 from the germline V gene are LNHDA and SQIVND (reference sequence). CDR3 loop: CASTLGQGLSGANVLTF. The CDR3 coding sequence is TGTGCCAGTACCCTGGGACAGGGACTCTCTGGGGCCAACGTCCTGACTTTC.

The CDR3 loop is CASSSTTYEQYF. The CDR3 coding sequence is TGTGCCAGCAGTTCGACTACCTACGAGCAGTACTTC. The J gene is TRBJ2-7, the V gene TRBV6-6, with TRBD2 as a possible D gene (5 bases). This CDR3 is built from 12 residues. Trimming shortened V by 4 bases and J by 2 bases, and 6 bases separated the two germline ends. The V gene's germline CDR1 is MNHNY and CDR2 SVGAGI (reference sequence).

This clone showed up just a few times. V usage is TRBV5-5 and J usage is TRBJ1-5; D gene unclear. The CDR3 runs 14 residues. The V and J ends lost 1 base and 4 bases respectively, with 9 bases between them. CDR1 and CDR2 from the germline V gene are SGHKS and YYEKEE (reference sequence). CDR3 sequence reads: CASSLKGVNQPQHF. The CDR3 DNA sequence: TGTGCCAGCAGCTTGAAAGGAGTGAATCAGCCCCAGCATTTT.

CDR3 nucleotide sequence: TGTGCCAGCAAAGGGACTAGCGGGAGTTTATACGAGCAGTACTTC. The encoded protein is CASKGTSGSLYEQYF. This sequence joins TRBV19 and TRBJ2-7; 14 bases line up with TRBD2. The germline CDR1 and CDR2 sequences are LNHDA and SQIVND (reference sequence). The CDR3 has 15 amino acids. V trimming: 9 bases; J trimming: 4 bases; junction bases outside the gene matches: 8.

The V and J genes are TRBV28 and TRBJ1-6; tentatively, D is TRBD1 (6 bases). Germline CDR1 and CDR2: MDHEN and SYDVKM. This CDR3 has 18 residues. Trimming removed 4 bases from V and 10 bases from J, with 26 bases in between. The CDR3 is CASSYTVGGALGDSPLHF. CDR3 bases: TGTGCCAGCAGTTACACCGTTGGGGGGGCTTTAGGAGACTCACCCCTCCACTTT.

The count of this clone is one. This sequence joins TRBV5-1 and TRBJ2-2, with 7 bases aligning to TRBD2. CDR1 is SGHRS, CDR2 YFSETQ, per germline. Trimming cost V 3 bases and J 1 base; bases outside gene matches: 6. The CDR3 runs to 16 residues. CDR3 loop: CASSSLGGGNTGELFF. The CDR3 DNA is TGCGCCAGCAGCTCCCTCGGCGGGGGGAACACCGGGGAGCTGTTTTTT.

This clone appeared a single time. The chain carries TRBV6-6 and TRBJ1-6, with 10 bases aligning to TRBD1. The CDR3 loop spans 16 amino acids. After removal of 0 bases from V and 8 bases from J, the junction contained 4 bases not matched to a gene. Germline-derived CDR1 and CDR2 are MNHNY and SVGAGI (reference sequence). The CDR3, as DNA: TGTGCCAGCAGTTACTCAGGGACAGGGGCTTATTCACCCCTCCACTTT. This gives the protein CASSYSGTGAYSPLHF.

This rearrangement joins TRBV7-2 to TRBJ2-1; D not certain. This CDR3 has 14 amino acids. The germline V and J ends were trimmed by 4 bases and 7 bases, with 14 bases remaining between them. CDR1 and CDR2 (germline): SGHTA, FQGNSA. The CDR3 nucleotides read TGTGCCAGCAGCTGGCCTTTGGAGACTAATGAGCAGTTCTTC. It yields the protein CASSWPLETNEQFF.

In DNA form, the CDR3 reads TGCAGCGTTGTAAAAGAGGGCGCCCCACCCTACACCTTC. It specifies CSVVKEGAPPYTF. The genes are TRBV29-1 and TRBJ1-2; D is unresolved. This CDR3 comprises 13 residues. The germline V gene encodes CDR1 SQVTM and CDR2 ANQGSEA. V was clipped by 4 bases and J by 10 bases, with 19 bases between them.